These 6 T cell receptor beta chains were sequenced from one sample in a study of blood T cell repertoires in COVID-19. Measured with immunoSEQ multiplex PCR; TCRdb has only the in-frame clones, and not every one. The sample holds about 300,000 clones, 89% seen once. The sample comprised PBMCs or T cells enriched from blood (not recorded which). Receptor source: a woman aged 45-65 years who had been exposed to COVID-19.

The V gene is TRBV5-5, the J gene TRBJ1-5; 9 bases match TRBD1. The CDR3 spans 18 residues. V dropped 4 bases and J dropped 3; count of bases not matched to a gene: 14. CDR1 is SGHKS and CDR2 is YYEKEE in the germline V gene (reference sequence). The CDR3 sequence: CASSPGTGKGNINQPQHF. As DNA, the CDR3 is TGTGCCAGCAGCCCCGGGACAGGGAAGGGGAATATCAATCAGCCCCAGCATTTT.

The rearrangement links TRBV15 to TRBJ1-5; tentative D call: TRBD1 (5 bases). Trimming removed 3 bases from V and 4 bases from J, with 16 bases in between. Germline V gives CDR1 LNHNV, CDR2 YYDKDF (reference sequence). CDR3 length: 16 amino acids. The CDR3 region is CATSSASSGGNQPQHF. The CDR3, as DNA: TGTGCCACCAGCAGCGCGTCGAGCGGGGGGAATCAGCCCCAGCATTTT.

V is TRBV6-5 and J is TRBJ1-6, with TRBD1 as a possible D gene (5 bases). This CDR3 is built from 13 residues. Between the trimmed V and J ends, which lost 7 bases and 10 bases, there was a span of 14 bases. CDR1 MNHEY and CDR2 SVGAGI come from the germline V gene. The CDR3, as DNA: TGTGCCAGCAACCCCGGGGGGGAATCACCCCTCCACTTT. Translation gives CASNPGGESPLHF.

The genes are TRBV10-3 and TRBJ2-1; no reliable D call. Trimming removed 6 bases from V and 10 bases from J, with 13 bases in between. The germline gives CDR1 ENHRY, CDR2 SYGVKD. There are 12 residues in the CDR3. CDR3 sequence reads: CAISLTGFEQFF. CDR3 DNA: TGTGCCATCAGCCTGACTGGTTTCGAGCAGTTCTTC.

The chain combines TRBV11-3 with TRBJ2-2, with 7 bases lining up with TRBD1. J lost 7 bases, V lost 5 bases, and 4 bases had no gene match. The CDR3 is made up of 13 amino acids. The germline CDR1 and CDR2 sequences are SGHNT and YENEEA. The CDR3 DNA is TGTGCCAGCAGCCCCCGACAGGGCGGGGAGCTGTTTTTT. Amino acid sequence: CASSPRQGGELFF. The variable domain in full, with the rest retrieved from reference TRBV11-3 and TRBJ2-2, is EAGVVQSPRYKIIEKKQPVAFWCNPISGHNTLYWYLQNLGQGPELLIRYENEEAVDDSQLPKDRFSAERLKGVDSTLKIQPAELGDSAVYLCASSPRQGGELFFGEGSRLTVL.

The CDR3 region is CASSQISGVRETQYF. The CDR3 nucleotides read TGTGCCAGCAGCCAAATTAGCGGGGTTAGAGAGACCCAGTACTTC. The V and J genes are TRBV3-1 (or the pseudogene TRBV3-2) and TRBJ2-5, with TRBD2 matching 8 bases. CDR3 length: 15 amino acids. The germline V gene encodes CDR1 LGHDT and CDR2 YNNKEL (reference sequence). With 2 bases clipped from V and 4 bases from J, the junction kept 6 bases outside the gene matches.